These 5 T cell receptor beta chains were sequenced from one sample in a study of T cell changes during pregnancy in multiple sclerosis. Sequencing used immunoSEQ multiplex PCR; TCRdb keeps in-frame clones, though not all of them. The sample lists about 100,000 clones, about nine tenths occurring once. Here the sequenced sample was peripheral blood, taken in the second trimester of pregnancy. The receptors shown here come from a female donor with multiple sclerosis, enrolled in a pregnancy study.

This rearrangement joins TRBV19 to TRBJ2-2; D is undetermined. Germline V lookup: CDR1 LNHDA, CDR2 SQIVND (reference sequence). The CDR3 runs to 14 residues. Trimming took off 5 bases at V and 6 bases at J, with 13 bases between the two ends. In nucleotides, the CDR3 is TGTGCCAGTAGTCGTCCGATAGTCCCCGGGGAGCTGTTTTTT. Amino acid sequence: CASSRPIVPGELFF.

This chain connects TRBV5-6 to TRBJ2-7, with D unresolved. Germline CDR1 SGHDT, CDR2 YYEEEE. The CDR3 runs to 14 residues. Trimming stripped 4 bases from V and 4 bases from J, with 15 bases between. The CDR3 sequence: CASSDLRGMYEQYF. CDR3 bases: TGTGCCAGCAGCGATCTCCGCGGAATGTACGAGCAGTACTTC.

This clone was counted a single time. This chain joins TRBV19 and TRBJ2-3, with 12 bases fitting TRBD2. Germline values: CDR1 LNHDA, CDR2 SQIVND (reference sequence). This CDR3 has 17 residues. With 4 bases clipped from V and 4 bases from J, the junction kept 9 bases outside the gene matches. The CDR3 spells CASSNPLAGGWADTQYF. The CDR3 DNA reads TGTGCCAGTAGTAATCCTCTAGCGGGAGGGTGGGCAGATACGCAGTATTTT.

This chain joins TRBV6-5 and TRBJ1-1, with a weak D call TRBD1 (6 bases). The V gene lost 2 bases and the J gene lost 1 base, with 11 bases spanning the gap. This CDR3 contains 15 residues. The germline gives CDR1 MNHEY, CDR2 SVGAGI. The CDR3 here is CASSYRTVRNTEAFF. DNA of the CDR3: TGTGCCAGCAGTTACCGGACAGTTCGGAACACTGAAGCTTTCTTT.

The gene calls are TRBV5-1 and TRBJ2-7, with TRBD2 as a possible D gene (6 bases). Trimming removed 5 bases from V and 6 bases from J, with 18 bases in between. CDR1 and CDR2 (germline): SGHRS, YFSETQ. This CDR3 comprises 14 residues. The CDR3 region is CASRLRRGLGEQYF. In DNA form, the CDR3 reads TGCGCCAGCAGGTTAAGGAGGGGCTTGGGCGAGCAGTACTTC.